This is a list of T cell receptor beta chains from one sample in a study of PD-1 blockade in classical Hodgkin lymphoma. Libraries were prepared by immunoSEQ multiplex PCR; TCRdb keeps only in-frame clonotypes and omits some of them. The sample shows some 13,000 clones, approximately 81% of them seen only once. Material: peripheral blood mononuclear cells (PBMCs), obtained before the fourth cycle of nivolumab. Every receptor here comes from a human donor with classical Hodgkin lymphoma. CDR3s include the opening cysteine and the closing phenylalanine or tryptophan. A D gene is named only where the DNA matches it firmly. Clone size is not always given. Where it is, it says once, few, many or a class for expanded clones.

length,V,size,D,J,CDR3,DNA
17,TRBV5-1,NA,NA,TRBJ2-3,CASSSRGGGHRTDTQYF,TGCGCCAGCAGCTCCCGTGGCGGGGGACATCGGACAGATACGCAGTATTTT
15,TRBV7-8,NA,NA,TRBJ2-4,CASSLGRRMGNIQYF,TGTGCCAGCAGCTTAGGGAGGAGAATGGGAAACATTCAGTACTTC
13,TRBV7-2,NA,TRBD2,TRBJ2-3,CASSLPSGDTQYF,TGTGCCAGCAGCTTGCCTAGCGGGGATACGCAGTATTTT
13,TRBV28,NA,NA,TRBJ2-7,CASSQVPTYEQYF,TGTGCCAGCAGTCAGGTGCCGACCTACGAGCAGTACTTC
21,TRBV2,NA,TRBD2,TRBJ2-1,CASSEALWRGGRVSAYNEQFF,TGTGCCAGCAGTGAAGCGCTTTGGCGGGGGGGCCGAGTCTCAGCCTACAATGAGCAGTTCTTC
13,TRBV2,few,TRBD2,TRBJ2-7,CASGGVGSPEQYF,TGTGCCAGTGGGGGGGTGGGGTCCCCCGAGCAGTACTTC
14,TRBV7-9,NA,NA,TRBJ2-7,CASSSVVQVHEQYF,TGTGCCAGCAGCTCGGTGGTGCAGGTCCACGAGCAGTACTTC
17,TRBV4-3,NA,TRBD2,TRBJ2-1,CASSQDEPSGGYGEQFF,TGCGCCAGCAGCCAAGATGAGCCTAGCGGGGGGTACGGTGAGCAGTTCTTC
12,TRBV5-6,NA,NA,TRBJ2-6,CATAGGANVLTF,TGTGCCACCGCCGGGGGGGCCAACGTCCTGACTTTC
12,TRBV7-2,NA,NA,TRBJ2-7,CASGYISYEQYF,TGTGCCAGCGGGTACATTTCCTACGAGCAGTACTTC
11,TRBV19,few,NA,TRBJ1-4,CASSPSEKLFF,TGTGCCAGTAGTCCGTCTGAAAAACTGTTTTTT
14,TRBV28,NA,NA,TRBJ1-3,CASSFRVAGNTIYF,TGTGCCAGCAGTTTCAGGGTTGCTGGAAACACCATATATTTT
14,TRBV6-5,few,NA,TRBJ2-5,CASSYSGSQETQYF,TGTGCCAGCAGTTACTCGGGGAGCCAAGAGACCCAGTACTTC
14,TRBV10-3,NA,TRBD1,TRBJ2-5,CAISSLTGQETQYF,TGTGCCATCAGTTCCCTGACAGGGCAAGAGACCCAGTACTTC
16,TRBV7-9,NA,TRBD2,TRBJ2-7,CASSLGTGGAAYEQYF,TGTGCCAGCAGCTTGGGTACGGGAGGGGCCGCCTACGAGCAGTACTTC
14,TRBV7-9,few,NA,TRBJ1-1,CASSYQAGGTEAFF,TGTGCCAGCAGCTACCAGGCGGGCGGCACTGAAGCTTTCTTT
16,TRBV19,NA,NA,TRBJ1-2,CASSRQTYRDNYGYTF,TGTGCCAGTAGTAGACAGACCTACAGAGATAACTATGGCTACACCTTC
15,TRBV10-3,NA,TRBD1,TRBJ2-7,CAIGFPGQGVDEQYF,TGTGCCATCGGATTTCCGGGACAGGGGGTCGACGAGCAGTACTTC
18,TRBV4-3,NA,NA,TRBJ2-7,CASSQESREASSSYEQYF,TGCGCCAGCAGCCAAGAAAGCCGGGAAGCGTCAAGCTCCTACGAGCAGTACTTC
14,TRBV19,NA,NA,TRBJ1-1,CATIVGSYRTEAFF,TGTGCCACCATAGTCGGATCCTATCGTACTGAAGCTTTCTTT
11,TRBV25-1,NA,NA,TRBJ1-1,CAAVGNTEAFF,TGTGCCGCGGTCGGGAACACTGAAGCTTTCTTT
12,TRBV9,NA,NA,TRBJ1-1,CASSPGKTEAFF,TGTGCCAGCAGCCCCGGGAAGACTGAAGCTTTCTTT
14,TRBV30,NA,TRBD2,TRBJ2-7,CAWSGTSGSYEQYF,TGTGCCTGGAGTGGGACTAGCGGATCCTACGAGCAGTACTTC
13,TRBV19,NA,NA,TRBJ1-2,CASSGAIDYGYTF,TGTGCCTCCTCAGGGGCCATCGACTATGGCTACACCTTC
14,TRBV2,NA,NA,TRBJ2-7,CASRGGAGTYEQYF,TGTGCCAGCAGGGGCGGGGCCGGGACCTACGAGCAGTACTTC
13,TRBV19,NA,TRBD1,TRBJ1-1,CATRQGARTEAFF,TGTGCCACTCGACAGGGGGCGCGAACTGAAGCTTTCTTT
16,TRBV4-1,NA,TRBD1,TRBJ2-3,CASSQKGRTGADTQYF,TGCGCCAGCAGCCAAAAGGGGAGGACAGGGGCAGATACGCAGTATTTT
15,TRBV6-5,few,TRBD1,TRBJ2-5,CASSYSRDRQETQYF,TGTGCCAGCAGTTACTCAAGGGACAGGCAAGAGACCCAGTACTTC
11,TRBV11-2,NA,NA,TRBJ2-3,CASESTDTQYF,TGTGCCAGCGAGAGCACAGATACGCAGTATTTT
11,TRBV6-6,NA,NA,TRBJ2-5,CASSPGGTQYF,TGTGCCAGCAGCCCTGGGGGGACCCAGTACTTC
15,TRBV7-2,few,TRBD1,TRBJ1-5,CASSLGQGWVQPQHF,TGTGCCAGCAGCTTAGGACAGGGATGGGTTCAGCCCCAGCATTTT
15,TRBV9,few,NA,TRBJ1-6,CASSVGAEYNSPLHF,TGTGCCAGCAGCGTAGGGGCTGAGTATAATTCACCCCTCCACTTT
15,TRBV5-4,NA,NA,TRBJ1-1,CASSLVGLQNTEAFF,TGTGCCAGCAGCCTAGTGGGACTACAGAACACTGAAGCTTTCTTT
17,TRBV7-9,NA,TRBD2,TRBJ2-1,CASSLLAGGRVGDEQFF,TGTGCCAGCAGTTTACTAGCGGGCGGCCGCGTAGGGGATGAGCAGTTCTTC
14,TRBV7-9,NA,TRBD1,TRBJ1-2,CASSLGQGFNGYTF,TGTGCCAGCAGCCTGGGACAGGGGTTCAATGGCTACACCTTC
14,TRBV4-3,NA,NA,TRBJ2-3,CASSQEPASDTQYF,TGCGCCAGCAGCCAAGAACCCGCGTCAGATACGCAGTATTTT
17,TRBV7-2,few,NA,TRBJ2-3,CASSPTGRRATTDTQYF,TGTGCCAGCAGCCCCACTGGGCGGCGCGCAACCACAGATACGCAGTATTTT
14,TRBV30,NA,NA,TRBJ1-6,CAWSPWTRNSPLHF,TGTGCCTGGAGTCCTTGGACTAGGAATTCACCCCTCCACTTT
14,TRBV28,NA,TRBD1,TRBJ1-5,CASRGTGTGQPQHF,TGTGCCAGCAGGGGGACAGGGACAGGTCAGCCCCAGCATTTT
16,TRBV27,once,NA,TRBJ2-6,CASSFSSYSGANVLTF,TGTGCCAGCAGTTTCTCCAGTTACTCTGGGGCCAACGTCCTGACTTTC
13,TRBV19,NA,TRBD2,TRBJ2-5,CASSRGGAGTQYF,TGTGCCAGTAGTAGGGGGGGAGCAGGGACCCAGTACTTC
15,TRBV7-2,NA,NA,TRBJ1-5,CASSLGWGSNQPQHF,TGTGCCAGCAGCTTAGGATGGGGGAGCAATCAGCCCCAGCATTTT
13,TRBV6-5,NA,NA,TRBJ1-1,CASSYRQGLEAFF,TGTGCCAGCAGTTACCGGCAAGGACTCGAAGCTTTCTTT
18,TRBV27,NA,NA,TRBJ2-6,CASSIRIAALSGANVLTF,TGTGCCAGCAGTATTCGAATCGCGGCTCTCTCTGGGGCCAACGTCCTGACTTTC
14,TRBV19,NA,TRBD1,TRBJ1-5,CASSMGQGVQPQHF,TGTGCCAGTAGTATGGGACAGGGAGTTCAGCCCCAGCATTTT
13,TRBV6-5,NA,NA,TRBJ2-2,CASSYWGAGELFF,TGTGCCAGCAGTTACTGGGGGGCCGGGGAGCTGTTTTTT
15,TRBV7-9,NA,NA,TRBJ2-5,CASSLGGGLQETQYF,TGTGCCAGCAGCTTAGGCGGGGGCCTCCAAGAGACCCAGTACTTC
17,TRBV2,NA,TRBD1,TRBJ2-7,CASRPGQGTTKTYEQYF,TGTGCCAGCAGACCGGGACAGGGCACTACCAAAACCTACGAGCAGTACTTC
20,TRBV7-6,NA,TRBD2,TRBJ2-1,CASSLVSLGLAGSSYNEQFF,TGTGCCAGCAGCTTAGTCTCTCTAGGACTAGCGGGGAGCTCCTACAATGAGCAGTTCTTC
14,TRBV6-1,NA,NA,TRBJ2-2,CASNKRAGSGELFF,TGTGCCAGCAATAAGCGGGCAGGGTCCGGGGAGCTGTTTTTT
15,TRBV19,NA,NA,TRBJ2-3,CASSPRRTSTDTQYF,TGTGCCAGTAGTCCCCGGAGAACTAGCACAGATACGCAGTATTTT
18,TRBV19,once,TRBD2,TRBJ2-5,CASSIGWRGAKKSNSQYF,TGTGCCAGTAGTATTGGATGGCGGGGGGCCAAGAAATCTAATTCCCAGTACTTC
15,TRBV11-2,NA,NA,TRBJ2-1,CASSPSGLPYNEQFF,TGTGCCAGCAGCCCCAGCGGACTCCCGTACAATGAGCAGTTCTTC